This T cell receptor beta chain appears in the sequencing data of a study of long-term antiretroviral therapy in people with HIV. Study-level information: The earliest samples came about a decade before the 2015 immediate-ART recommendation.

This clone was detected once. The libraries were made with immunoSEQ v3.0 at survey level. The protocol was immunoSEQ multiplex PCR, while the TCRdb copy is restricted to in-frame clones and leaves out a portion. The sample contains about 33,000 clones, roughly 80% of which appear only once. The germline gives CDR1 SGDLS, CDR2 YYNGEE. The J segment lost 0 bases and the V segment lost 3 bases, leaving 8 bases of the junction unmatched. The CDR3 is 16 residues long. Source: unsorted PBMCs, taken 2 years after starting antiretroviral therapy. This TCR was recovered from a woman between 45 and 65 years old with HIV. The chain combines TRBV9 with TRBJ2-7, with TRBD1 identical over 8 bases. CDR3 nucleotide sequence: TGTGCCAGCAGCGGCGGACAGGGTACAACCTCCTACGAGCAGTACTTC. It yields the protein CASSGGQGTTSYEQYF.